Below, one T cell receptor (beta chain) is given with its context. Antigen specificity is unknown. This sample is part of a study of pediatric ulcerative colitis. Germline loops: CDR1 MDHEN, CDR2 SYDVKM. J was trimmed by 2 bases and V by 4 bases; bases with no gene match: 2. The CDR3 totals 14 residues. During colonoscopy, one to two rectal pinch biopsies were collected. Clones were read by immunoSEQ multiplex PCR, and TCRdb kept only the in-frame ones, dropping some. The sample carries around 22,000 clones, approximately 74% recorded once. Findings and limits, study-wide: A couple of rectal clonotypes were found only in ulcerative colitis patients, all of them.

The clonotype originates from a boy between 10 and 17 years old with severe ulcerative colitis. Sequenced: gut tissue. This chain connects TRBV28 to TRBJ2-3; TRBD2 agrees at 8 bases. The DNA for the CDR3 is TGTGCCAGCAGTTCGGGGGGGCCCACAGATACGCAGTATTTT. It is translated as CASSSGGPTDTQYF. The complete variable domain, with remaining parts taken from reference TRBV28 and TRBJ2-3, reads DVKVTQSSRYLVKRTGEKVFLECVQDMDHENMFWYRQDPGLGLRLIYFSYDVKMKEKGDIPEGYSVSREKKERFSLILESASTNQTSMYLCASSSGGPTDTQYFGPGTRLTVL.